This TCR beta chain was identified in a study of T cell repertoires in cytomegalovirus infection. Whole-study context: In public TCR beta signatures, there were indications of both CMV infection and matching HLA type.

Note on this clonotype: Its target is unknown.

V was cut by 7 bases and J by 2 bases, with 18 bases left in between. CDR1 is SGHAT and CDR2 is FQNNGV in the germline V gene. The CDR3 sequence is 16 residues long. TCRdb redid the calling of the reads with MiXCR, one entry per CDR3 protein. The repertoire holds around 110,000 distinct CDR3 sequences, about a tenth seen once, with roughly 31% in the top ten. This receptor was taken from a human donor in good health (CMV status not recorded). Some clones in this sample may be carry-over from other donors' samples. Sequencing input: PBMCs, sequenced either directly or after in vitro stimulation (not recorded which). The chain carries TRBV11-2 and TRBJ2-1; either TRBD1 or TRBD2 may fit D (5 bases each). Here the CDR3 reads CASTREGPRAYNEQFF. For the CDR3, the DNA is TGTGCCAGCACCAGAGAGGGACCACGTGCCTACAATGAGCAGTTCTTC.